Each of the 10 T cell receptor beta chains below was sequenced from the same sample in a study of post-analysis software for immune sequencing data. Incorporated into the TCR beta cDNA libraries were unique molecular identifiers, which served to reduce PCR and sequencing biases. TCRdb re-called the PCR reads with MiXCR, one entry per CDR3 protein. The table lists roughly 150,000 distinct CDR3 sequences, around 36% of them singletons. The sample consisted of blood, taken after autologous hematopoietic stem cell transplantation. The receptors originated from a girl under 18 with multiple sclerosis.

The CDR3 region has the DNA TGTGCCAGCAGCCAAGATTGGGGAGGCGACTATGGCTACACCTTC. It encodes CASSQDWGGDYGYTF. J is TRBJ1-2 and V is TRBV14; D remains unclear. Germline loops: CDR1 SGHDN, CDR2 FVKESK. The V end lost 0 bases, the J end lost 3 bases, and 11 bases lay between the germline ends. The CDR3 is made up of 15 amino acids.

This clonotype was detected a few times. The rearrangement uses TRBV7-6 and TRBJ1-4, with 8 bases lining up with TRBD1. Germline trimming cut 4 bases from V and 7 bases from J; bases unmatched to any gene: 5. CDR1 is SGHVS, CDR2 FNYEAQ, per germline. CDR3 length: 14 amino acids. CDR3 in amino acids: CASSYDRGFEKLFF. DNA for the CDR3: TGTGCCAGCAGCTATGACAGGGGATTTGAAAAACTGTTTTTT.

This clonotype was seen a few times. The chain has TRBV12-3 or TRBV12-4 and TRBJ1-6; 7 bases align to TRBD1. The V segment lost 2 bases and the J segment 7 bases; nucleotides outside the gene matches: 11. The CDR3 has 17 amino acids. CDR3 in DNA: TGTGCCAGCAGTTTAAAGTTGGCGGACAGGATCAATTCACCCCTCCACTTT. It translates to CASSLKLADRINSPLHF.

The chain combines TRBV28 with TRBJ2-1, with D perhaps TRBD2 (6 bases). Per germline, CDR1 MDHEN and CDR2 SYDVKM. The CDR3 loop spans 14 amino acids. V lost 10 bases and J 5 bases, leaving 18 bases between the germline ends. CDR3 DNA: TGTGCCATCCGACCTGCGGGGTTAAACAATGAGCAGTTCTTC. Residues: CAIRPAGLNNEQFF.

This sequence joins TRBV6-5 and TRBJ2-4, with 7 bases that match TRBD1. This CDR3 has 14 residues. Germline assignment: CDR1 MNHEY and CDR2 SVGAGI. V lost 5 bases and J lost 7; bases outside the gene matches: 8. The CDR3 loop is CASSRTTGSNIQYF. CDR3 bases: TGTGCCAGCAGTCGTACGACAGGGTCGAACATTCAGTACTTC.

The genes are TRBV5-1 and TRBJ2-7; TRBD1 matches 7 bases. CDR1 is SGHRS, CDR2 YFSETQ, per germline. The V and J ends lost 0 bases and 0 bases, in that order; junction bases with no gene match: 6. This CDR3 has 16 residues. In DNA, the CDR3 is TGCGCCAGCAGCTTGGCCGTACAGGGGACCTCCTACGAGCAGTACTTC. It is translated as CASSLAVQGTSYEQYF.

V usage is TRBV13 and J usage is TRBJ2-4; 9 bases are a match to TRBD1. The better agreement between TRBJ2-7 and the DNA end casts doubt on the J call. CDR3 size: 14 residues. Germline CDR1 PRHDT, CDR2 FYEKMQ (reference sequence). DNA of the CDR3: TGTGCCAGCAGCTCGACAGGGGGGGTCGACGAGCAGTACTTC. Amino acid sequence: CASSSTGGVDEQYF.

This clonotype was detected a few times. V is TRBV20-1 and J is TRBJ2-7; TRBD1 matches 7 bases. Unmatched junction bases numbered 10, after V lost 6 bases and J lost 2 bases. Per germline, CDR1 DFQATT and CDR2 SNEGSKA (reference sequence). This CDR3 region has 14 residues. DNA of the CDR3: TGCAGTGCAGGCCGGACAGGATTAACCTACGAGCAGTACTTC. It translates to CSAGRTGLTYEQYF.

V and J are TRBV6-1 and TRBJ1-2; the D gene is possibly TRBD1 (6 bases). This CDR3 has 15 residues. Deletions cut 0 bases from V and 3 bases from J, with 11 bases between. Germline V gives CDR1 MNHNS, CDR2 SASEGT. The CDR3 nucleotides are TGTGCCAGCAGTGAAGCGCTATGGACAGACTATGGCTACACCTTC. Its translation is CASSEALWTDYGYTF.

This sequence joins TRBV5-5 and TRBJ2-1; 8 nucleotides match TRBD2. The trim removed 3 bases at V and 9 bases at J, leaving 11 bases unmatched. Per germline, CDR1 SGHKS and CDR2 YYEKEE (reference sequence). This CDR3 has 15 residues. The DNA of the CDR3 is TGTGCCAGCAGCTCACTAAGTCGGGGGGGAAGTGAGCAGTTCTTC. Its protein product is CASSSLSRGGSEQFF.